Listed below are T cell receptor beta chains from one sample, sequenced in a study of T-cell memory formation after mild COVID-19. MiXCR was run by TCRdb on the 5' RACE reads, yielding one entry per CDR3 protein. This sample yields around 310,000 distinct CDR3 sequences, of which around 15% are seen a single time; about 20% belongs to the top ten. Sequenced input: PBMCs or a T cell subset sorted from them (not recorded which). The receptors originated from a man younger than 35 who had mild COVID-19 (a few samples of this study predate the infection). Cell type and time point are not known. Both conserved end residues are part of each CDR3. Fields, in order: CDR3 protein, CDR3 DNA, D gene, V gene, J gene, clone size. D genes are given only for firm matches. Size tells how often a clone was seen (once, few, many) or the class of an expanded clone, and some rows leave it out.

cdr3_aa: CASRMGPYGYTF
cdr3_nt: TGTGCCAGCAGGATGGGGCCCTATGGCTACACCTTC
d_call: -
v_call: TRBV28
j_call: TRBJ1-2
clone_size: -

cdr3_aa: CASSLGTETSGNTIYF
cdr3_nt: TGTGCCAGCAGCTTAGGGACAGAGACCTCTGGAAACACCATATATTTT
d_call: TRBD1
v_call: TRBV7-3
j_call: TRBJ1-3
clone_size: -

cdr3_aa: CASSPPGQGLDIQYF
cdr3_nt: TGTGCCAGCAGCCCACCGGGACAGGGTTTGGACATTCAGTACTTC
d_call: TRBD1
v_call: TRBV6-2/TRBV6-3
j_call: TRBJ2-4
clone_size: many

cdr3_aa: CASSRREGETQYF
cdr3_nt: TGTGCCAGCAGCAGGAGAGAGGGAGAGACCCAGTACTTC
d_call: -
v_call: TRBV7-3
j_call: TRBJ2-5
clone_size: many

cdr3_aa: CASSYPWPQHF
cdr3_nt: TGTGCCAGCAGTTACCCGTGGCCCCAGCATTTT
d_call: -
v_call: TRBV6-2/TRBV6-3
j_call: TRBJ1-5
clone_size: few

cdr3_aa: CASSQEIGDRSQPQHF
cdr3_nt: TGTGCCAGCAGCCAAGAAATTGGGGATCGTAGTCAGCCCCAGCATTTT
d_call: -
v_call: TRBV4-2
j_call: TRBJ1-5
clone_size: -

cdr3_aa: CAISEGAGQTEAFF
cdr3_nt: TGTGCCATCAGTGAGGGGGCCGGGCAGACTGAAGCTTTCTTT
d_call: -
v_call: TRBV10-3
j_call: TRBJ1-1
clone_size: many

cdr3_aa: CASSLVLAVETQYF
cdr3_nt: TGCGCCAGCAGCTTGGTTCTAGCCGTAGAGACCCAGTACTTC
d_call: -
v_call: TRBV5-1
j_call: TRBJ2-5
clone_size: -

cdr3_aa: CASSLAGMNTEAFF
cdr3_nt: TGTGCCAGCAGCTTAGCGGGAATGAACACTGAAGCTTTCTTT
d_call: -
v_call: TRBV7-2
j_call: TRBJ1-1
clone_size: many

cdr3_aa: CASSQVGAGADTQYF
cdr3_nt: TGCGCCAGCAGCCAAGTGGGGGCTGGCGCAGATACGCAGTATTTT
d_call: -
v_call: TRBV4-3
j_call: TRBJ2-3
clone_size: -

cdr3_aa: CASRLTSATGELFF
cdr3_nt: TGTGCCAGCAGGCTGACTAGCGCCACCGGGGAGCTGTTTTTT
d_call: TRBD2
v_call: TRBV12-3/TRBV12-4
j_call: TRBJ2-2
clone_size: few

cdr3_aa: CASSSYRTGYNEQFF
cdr3_nt: TGTGCCAGCAGCTCCTACCGGACAGGCTACAATGAGCAGTTCTTC
d_call: TRBD1
v_call: TRBV7-8
j_call: TRBJ2-1
clone_size: -

cdr3_aa: CASSHRLKNTGELFF
cdr3_nt: TGTGCCAGCAGCCATCGCCTAAAGAACACCGGGGAGCTGTTTTTT
d_call: -
v_call: TRBV3-1
j_call: TRBJ2-2
clone_size: few

cdr3_aa: CASATGGSYEQYF
cdr3_nt: TGTGCCAGCGCGACGGGGGGGAGCTACGAGCAGTACTTC
d_call: TRBD2
v_call: TRBV7-2
j_call: TRBJ2-7
clone_size: -

cdr3_aa: CASPGLPTGELFF
cdr3_nt: TGTGCCAGCCCGGGACTCCCCACCGGGGAGCTGTTTTTT
d_call: -
v_call: TRBV6-1
j_call: TRBJ2-2
clone_size: few

cdr3_aa: CASSPGTDNTEAFF
cdr3_nt: TGTGCCAGCAGTCCGGGGACAGATAACACTGAAGCTTTCTTT
d_call: TRBD1
v_call: TRBV12-3/TRBV12-4
j_call: TRBJ1-1
clone_size: -

cdr3_aa: CASSYLLGTQYNEQFF
cdr3_nt: TGTGCCAGCAGTTACCTCTTGGGGACTCAATACAATGAGCAGTTCTTC
d_call: -
v_call: TRBV6-5
j_call: TRBJ2-1
clone_size: -

cdr3_aa: CASSLTGTSAETQYF
cdr3_nt: TGTGCCAGCAGCCTAACAGGGACTAGCGCGGAGACCCAGTACTTC
d_call: TRBD2
v_call: TRBV7-9
j_call: TRBJ2-5
clone_size: few